This T cell receptor (beta chain) emerged from a study of T cells in Graves' hyperthyroidism and ophthalmopathy. General study points: Onset of ophthalmopathy came a median approximately 6.8 months after the model predicted it. In the blood, most expanded thyroid clonotypes above 0.001 appeared as well.

This CDR3 contains 12 residues. V lost 1 base to trimming and J lost 6 bases, with 3 bases between them. Germline CDR1 reads LGHDT; CDR2 reads YNNKEL (reference sequence). It was RNA transcripts that yielded the amplified TCR beta CDR3 regions. TCR CDR3 regions were first amplified by RT-PCR with HTBI primers. One entry per CDR3 protein results from TCRdb running MiXCR on the multiplex PCR reads. The top ten hold roughly 21% of the sample, which has more than 300,000 distinct CDR3 sequences, roughly 15% seen once. This clonotype was seen more than once but under ten times. Its antigen is currently unknown. Enrolled ophthalmopathy patients presented with a Clinical Activity Score of at least 3, a NOSPECS grade of at least 4, and disease duration under 3 months. Source material for PBMCs was more than 9.5 ml fresh peripheral blood.

The genes are TRBV3-1 and TRBJ2-2; D remains unclear. This TCR came from a woman aged 30 to 39 with Graves' ophthalmopathy. Sequences were obtained from blood. The CDR3 loop reads CASSQGSGELFF. The CDR3 DNA is TGTGCCAGCAGCCAAGGTTCCGGGGAGCTGTTTTTT.